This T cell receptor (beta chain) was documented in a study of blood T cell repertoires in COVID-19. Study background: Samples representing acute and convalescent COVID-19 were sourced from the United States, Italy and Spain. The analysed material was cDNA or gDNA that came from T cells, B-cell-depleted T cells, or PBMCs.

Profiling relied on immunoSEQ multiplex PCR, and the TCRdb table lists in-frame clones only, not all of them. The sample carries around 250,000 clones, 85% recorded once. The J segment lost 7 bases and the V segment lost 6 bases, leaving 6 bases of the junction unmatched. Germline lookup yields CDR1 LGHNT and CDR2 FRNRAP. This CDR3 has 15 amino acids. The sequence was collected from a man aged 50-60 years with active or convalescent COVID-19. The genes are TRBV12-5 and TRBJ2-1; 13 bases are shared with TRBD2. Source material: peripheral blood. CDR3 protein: CASGQPGLAGNEQFF. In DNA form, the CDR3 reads TGTGCTAGTGGCCAACCGGGACTAGCGGGAAATGAGCAGTTCTTC.